This TCR beta chain was identified during a study of blood T cell repertoires in COVID-19. Study information: PBMCs, B-cell-depleted T cells, or T cells were the source of the cDNA or gDNA that made up the material.

Sequencing was performed with immunoSEQ multiplex PCR; in TCRdb, only in-frame clones are kept and a portion is missing. The data hold some 130,000 clones, with around 82% observed a single time. Germline V gene lookup returns CDR1 ENHRY and CDR2 SYGVKD. Trimming removed 3 bases from V and 4 bases from J, with 10 bases in between. The CDR3 is made up of 13 amino acids. This receptor was identified in a woman between 25 and 40 years old who had recovered from COVID-19. The rearrangement joins TRBV10-3 to TRBJ2-7; D may be TRBD1 (7 bases). Source material: peripheral blood. The DNA of the CDR3 is TGTGCCATCAGTGAAGCAGGGGGGTACGAGCAGTACTTC. The encoded protein is CAISEAGGYEQYF.